One sample yielded the 32 T cell receptor beta chains listed below, sequenced in a study of shared clonotypes between healthy human individuals. Clones were sequenced by immunoSEQ multiplex PCR, and TCRdb holds only the in-frame ones, with some missing. Of almost 700,000 clones in the sample, under 95% were seen once. Positively selected for CCR7, the CD45RO-negative cells used as naive CD8 cells excluded terminally differentiated effector memory CD45RA+ cells. The material sequenced was naive CD8+ T cells sorted from blood. The receptors shown here come from a man between 25 and 39 years old in good health.

This chain joins TRBV7-6 and TRBJ2-3, with D unclear. The CDR3 is 13 residues long. The germline V gene has CDR1 SGHVS and CDR2 FNYEAQ. With 5 bases removed from V and 6 bases from J, the gap between germline ends came to 12 bases. The CDR3 DNA sequence: TGTGCCAGCAGCAGCCCATTGTTGGATACGCAGTATTTT. Translating gives CASSSPLLDTQYF.

This clone appeared a single time. The V and J genes are TRBV7-8 and TRBJ2-3, with 12 nucleotides matching TRBD2. Germline V CDR1 and CDR2: SGHVS, FQNEAQ. With 4 bases clipped from V and 5 bases from J, the junction kept 7 bases outside the gene matches. This CDR3 is 16 amino acids long. The CDR3 here is CASSSTSGSQLDTQYF. The CDR3 coding sequence is TGTGCCAGCAGCTCGACTAGCGGGAGTCAGTTAGATACGCAGTATTTT.

V usage is TRBV2 and J usage is TRBJ2-1; possibly TRBD2 for D (7 bases). The CDR3 runs 15 residues. The ends were cut back, 4 bases at V and 9 bases at J, with 19 bases in the middle. CDR1 and CDR2 (germline): SNHLY, FYNNEI. The CDR3 sequence: CASSGSPRGGGEQFF. In nucleotides, the CDR3 is TGTGCCAGCAGTGGCTCCCCCCGGGGAGGGGGTGAGCAGTTCTTC. The entire variable domain, with the rest obtained from reference TRBV2 and TRBJ2-1, is as follows: EPEVTQTPSHQVTQMGQEVILRCVPISNHLYFYWYRQILGQKVEFLVSFYNNEISEKSEIFDDQFSVERPDGSNFTLKIRSTKLEDSAMYFCASSGSPRGGGEQFFGPGTRLTVL.

The rearrangement links TRBV2 to TRBJ1-1, with D perhaps matching TRBD1 (5 bases). Deletions cut 8 bases from V and 5 bases from J, with 9 bases between. The length of the CDR3 is 11 residues. CDR1 is SNHLY, CDR2 FYNNEI, per germline. The CDR3 is CASRTRTEAFF. The CDR3 DNA sequence: TGTGCCAGCCGGACAAGGACTGAAGCTTTCTTT.

This sequence joins TRBV9 and TRBJ2-3; 7 bases fit TRBD2. Trimming at V came to 3 bases and at J to 2 bases, leaving 6 bases not matched to a gene. The germline V gene encodes CDR1 SGDLS and CDR2 YYNGEE. This CDR3 region has 15 residues. The DNA for the CDR3 is TGTGCCAGCAGCGCCTGGGGACTATACACAGATACGCAGTATTTT. This codes for CASSAWGLYTDTQYF.

This rearrangement joins TRBV5-6 to TRBJ2-7; 8 bases are a match to TRBD1. V was pared by 4 bases and J by 6 bases, with 12 bases of the junction left unmatched. CDR1 SGHDT and CDR2 YYEEEE come from the germline V gene. This CDR3 is built from 15 residues. In nucleotides, the CDR3 is TGTGCCAGCAGCGGAACACAGGGGGTCTATTCCGAGCAGTACTTC. Its protein product is CASSGTQGVYSEQYF.

This clone was seen a few times. CDR3 nucleotides: TGTGCCAGCTCGGAGGGACAGGAAAGAGAGACCCAGTACTTC. Residues: CASSEGQERETQYF. The chain combines TRBV18 with TRBJ2-5; 8 positions agree with TRBD1. The V segment lost 6 bases and the J segment 4 bases; nucleotides outside the gene matches: 7. This CDR3 contains 14 residues. Germline loops: CDR1 KGHSH, CDR2 LQKENI.

The genes are TRBV9 and TRBJ1-1; D is ambiguous. The germline gives CDR1 SGDLS, CDR2 YYNGEE. Trimming removed 4 bases from V and 10 bases from J, with 8 bases in between. The CDR3 spans 10 residues. The CDR3 reads CASSPRPAFF. DNA of the CDR3: TGTGCCAGCAGCCCACGGCCAGCTTTCTTT.

CDR3 residues: CASRPTGRPYEQYF. The CDR3 DNA reads TGTGCCAGCAGACCCACGGGAAGACCCTACGAGCAGTACTTC. This rearrangement joins TRBV28 to TRBJ2-7; TRBD2 might be the D (5 bases). CDR1 is MDHEN and CDR2 is SYDVKM in the germline V gene. This CDR3 is built from 14 residues. V shed 6 bases and J shed 2 bases, with 14 bases lying between them.

Points on this clone: One end of the junction is discordant with germline, which a read error may explain. V is TRBV7-8 and J is TRBJ1-5; 8 bases map to TRBD1. The CDR3 sequence is 14 residues long. Per germline, CDR1 SGHVS and CDR2 FQNEAQ. In nucleotides, the CDR3 is TGTGCCAGCACCGACAGGGGAGGCAATCAGCCCCGGCATTTT. It is translated as CASTDRGGNQPRHF.

Worth noting for this clone: This sample also contains other DNA sequences that code for the same CDR3. This sequence joins TRBV27 and TRBJ1-1; no reliable D call. The CDR3 runs 13 residues. Germline loops: CDR1 MNHEY, CDR2 SMNVEV (reference sequence). V was trimmed by 6 bases and J by 1 base, leaving 9 bases between them. The CDR3 bases are TGTGCCAGCAGCCTAGGGCCGAACACTGAAGCTTTCTTT. Translated, it gives CASSLGPNTEAFF.

The table lists this clone with a count of one. The V call is TRBV14, the J call TRBJ2-1; 12 positions agree with TRBD2. Germline CDR1 and CDR2: SGHDN and FVKESK. V lost 5 bases and J lost 10; bases outside the gene matches: 15. The length of the CDR3 is 17 residues. CDR3 residues: CASSSPGQGGLAGEQFF. In DNA form, the CDR3 reads TGTGCCAGCAGCTCCCCGGGACAGGGAGGACTAGCGGGGGAGCAGTTCTTC. Filled out from reference TRBV14 and TRBJ2-1, the complete variable domain reads EAGVTQFPSHSVIEKGQTVTLRCDPISGHDNLYWYRRVMGKEIKFLLHFVKESKQDESGMPNNRFLAERTGGTYSTLKVQPAELEDSGVYFCASSSPGQGGLAGEQFFGPGTRLTVL.

The rearrangement links TRBV7-9 to TRBJ1-3; TRBD1 matches at 9 bases. CDR1 and CDR2 (germline): SEHNR, FQNEAQ (reference sequence). There are 12 residues in the CDR3. With 4 bases clipped from V and 11 bases from J, the junction kept 3 bases outside the gene matches. Written as DNA, the CDR3 is TGTGCCAGCAGCTCACAGGGGGCCTCCATATATTTT. Protein sequence: CASSSQGASIYF.

The chain uses TRBV27 and TRBJ1-4, with TRBD1 identical over 9 bases. From germline, CDR1 is MNHEY and CDR2 SMNVEV (reference sequence). The V gene end was trimmed by 6 bases and the J gene end by 8 bases; junction bases not matched to a gene: 7. This CDR3 has 14 amino acids. For the CDR3, the DNA is TGTGCCAGCAGGGGGACAGGGTTAAGGGAAAAACTGTTTTTT. Translating gives CASRGTGLREKLFF.

The chain carries TRBV28 and TRBJ1-5, with a weak D call TRBD1 (6 bases). CDR3 length equals 17 residues. The germline CDR1 and CDR2 sequences are MDHEN and SYDVKM. Trimming shortened V by 5 bases and J by 0 bases, and 17 bases separated the two germline ends. CDR3 protein: CASSKTPARGSNQPQHF. The CDR3 region has the DNA TGTGCCAGCAGTAAAACTCCTGCCAGGGGTAGCAATCAGCCCCAGCATTTT.

This chain connects TRBV5-1 to TRBJ2-7; D might be TRBD1 or TRBD2, each matching 5 bases. Per the germline V gene, CDR1 is SGHRS and CDR2 is YFSETQ. The CDR3 length is 15 residues. The V and J ends lost 4 bases and 2 bases respectively, with 16 bases between them. Written as DNA, the CDR3 is TGCGCCAGCAGCCCCGTAGCCGGGGCAGCCTACGAGCAGTACTTC. As protein: CASSPVAGAAYEQYF.

This clone was picked up one time. V usage is TRBV6-1 and J usage is TRBJ2-1; D may be TRBD1 (5 bases). In germline, CDR1 is MNHNS, CDR2 SASEGT. CDR3 length: 13 amino acids. V was cut by 4 bases and J by 16 bases, with 20 bases left in between. The CDR3 protein is CASSVPLGHPLFF. The CDR3 coding sequence is TGTGCCAGCAGTGTCCCCTTAGGACACCCCCTATTCTTC.

The gene calls are TRBV11-2 and TRBJ2-5; 16 bases line up with TRBD2. Matching the DNA end better, TRBJ2-7 makes the J call doubtful. This CDR3 has 16 residues. Germline CDR1 SGHAT, CDR2 FQNNGV. The CDR3 DNA is TGTGCCAGCAGCCAGGGACTAGCGGGAGGGTGGGGCGAGCAGTACTTC. This translates into CASSQGLAGGWGEQYF.

This clone showed up just once. V gene TRBV2 combines with J gene TRBJ2-7; tentatively, D is TRBD1 (6 bases). V lost 7 bases and J lost 1, with 20 bases in between. The CDR3 length is 16 residues. Germline CDR1 SNHLY, CDR2 FYNNEI. CDR3 bases: TGTGCCAGCATCCCCCTAATGGACAGCTTATCCTACGAGCAGTACTTC. Translating gives CASIPLMDSLSYEQYF.

The J gene is TRBJ1-1, the V gene TRBV28; possibly TRBD1 for D (5 bases). Deletions cut 6 bases from V and 4 bases from J, with 12 bases between. Germline values: CDR1 MDHEN, CDR2 SYDVKM. The CDR3 extends over 13 amino acids. The CDR3 loop reads CASSFRGVTEAFF. CDR3 nucleotide sequence: TGTGCCAGCAGCTTCCGGGGGGTCACTGAAGCTTTCTTT.

The V call is TRBV6-5, the J call TRBJ1-5; D may be TRBD1 (5 bases). The CDR3 covers 14 residues. In germline, CDR1 is MNHEY, CDR2 SVGAGI. V shed 0 bases and J shed 6 bases, with 9 bases lying between them. CDR3 in amino acids: CASSYSGGGQPQHF. CDR3 in DNA: TGTGCCAGCAGTTACTCGGGCGGGGGTCAGCCCCAGCATTTT.

V usage is TRBV7-6 and J usage is TRBJ2-5; D ambiguous. Trimming removed 0 bases at V and 1 base at J, with 6 bases between. Germline assignment: CDR1 SGHVS and CDR2 FNYEAQ. The CDR3 runs 14 residues. This chain's CDR3 is CASSLAPGQETQYF. The CDR3 nucleotides read TGTGCCAGCAGCTTAGCTCCAGGCCAAGAGACCCAGTACTTC.

This clone is a singleton in its sample. This chain uses TRBV9 with TRBJ2-3; D is unresolved. Trimming cost V 0 bases and J 5 bases, with 7 bases left between them. CDR1 is SGDLS and CDR2 is YYNGEE in the germline V gene. The CDR3 has 13 residues. CDR3 residues: CASSVAGLDTQYF. The CDR3 DNA reads as TGTGCCAGCAGCGTAGCTGGGCTAGATACGCAGTATTTT.

This chain connects TRBV5-1 to TRBJ2-1; D gene unclear. The germline V gene encodes CDR1 SGHRS and CDR2 YFSETQ. Between the trimmed V and J ends, which lost 0 bases and 5 bases, there was a span of 18 bases. The CDR3 has 17 residues. CDR3 sequence (DNA): TGCGCCAGCAGCTTGGCCAGTTGGGCCGTGGCCCACAATGAGCAGTTCTTC. This codes for CASSLASWAVAHNEQFF.

The CDR3 protein is CASSFDRVGYTF. The CDR3 DNA is TGTGCCAGCAGTTTCGACAGGGTCGGCTACACCTTC. This chain connects TRBV28 to TRBJ1-2; TRBD1 aligns across 7 bases. Germline V gene data show CDR1 as MDHEN and CDR2 as SYDVKM. Germline trimming cut 3 bases from V and 8 bases from J; bases unmatched to any gene: 3. This CDR3 region has 12 residues.

The CDR3 coding sequence is TGTGCCACGTTATCACAGGGGTTGCGGTTCTTC. Translated: CATLSQGLRFF. V is TRBV2 and J is TRBJ2-1; 7 bases are a match to TRBD1. This CDR3 is 11 amino acids long. Germline-derived CDR1 and CDR2 are SNHLY and FYNNEI. With V trimmed by 10 bases and J by 15 bases, 12 bases remained unmatched.

V usage is TRBV7-2 and J usage is TRBJ2-5, with D perhaps matching TRBD1 (6 bases). The CDR3 has 15 amino acids. CDR1 and CDR2 from the germline V gene are SGHTA and FQGNSA. The V end was cut by 4 bases, the J end by 4 bases, with 16 bases between. The CDR3 region is CASSSGTGSGETQYF. The DNA for the CDR3 is TGTGCCAGCAGCTCCGGAACAGGGTCGGGAGAGACCCAGTACTTC.

This chain joins TRBV4-1 and TRBJ2-2, with 16 nucleotides matching TRBD2. J was trimmed by 3 bases and V by 2 bases; bases with no gene match: 6. The germline V gene has CDR1 MGHRA and CDR2 YSYEKL. This CDR3 has 19 residues. CDR3 region: CASSQRGTSGRVDTGELFF. CDR3 coding DNA: TGCGCCAGCAGCCAACGAGGGACTAGCGGGAGGGTCGACACCGGGGAGCTGTTTTTT.

The chain is built from TRBV15 and TRBJ2-7; no definite D call. This CDR3 is 15 amino acids long. Germline V gene data show CDR1 as LNHNV and CDR2 as YYDKDF (reference sequence). Trimming took 0 bases from V and 3 from J, leaving 12 bases between them. The CDR3 DNA reads TGTGCCACCAGCAGAGATCTGGAGAAGGACTACGAGCAGTACTTC. Its translation: CATSRDLEKDYEQYF.

The CDR3 region has the DNA TGTGCCAGCAGTGAACCAGGGTTAGGCACAGATACGCAGTATTTT. This codes for CASSEPGLGTDTQYF. The chain is built from TRBV6-1 and TRBJ2-3, with a tentative D call TRBD1 (5 bases). Germline CDR1 and CDR2: MNHNS and SASEGT. The CDR3 has 15 residues. V was trimmed by 2 bases and J by 1 base, leaving 10 bases between them.

This clone appeared once. The CDR3 nucleotides are TGTGCCAGCAGCCAAGGGGACCGGGAGCTGTTTTTT. Amino acids: CASSQGDRELFF. The chain joins TRBV4-2 to TRBJ2-2, with D perhaps given as TRBD1 or TRBD2 (5 bases each). The V end lost 1 base, the J end lost 9 bases, and 6 bases lay between the germline ends. The CDR3 extends over 12 amino acids. CDR1 is LGHNA and CDR2 is YNFKEQ in the germline V gene.

V gene TRBV6-1 combines with J gene TRBJ1-1; D gene ambiguous. Trimming removed 1 base at V and 5 bases at J, with 8 bases between. This CDR3 comprises 13 residues. CDR1 is MNHNS and CDR2 is SASEGT in the germline V gene. For the CDR3, the DNA is TGTGCCAGCAGTGAAGTACCGGGAACTGAAGCTTTCTTT. Residues: CASSEVPGTEAFF.